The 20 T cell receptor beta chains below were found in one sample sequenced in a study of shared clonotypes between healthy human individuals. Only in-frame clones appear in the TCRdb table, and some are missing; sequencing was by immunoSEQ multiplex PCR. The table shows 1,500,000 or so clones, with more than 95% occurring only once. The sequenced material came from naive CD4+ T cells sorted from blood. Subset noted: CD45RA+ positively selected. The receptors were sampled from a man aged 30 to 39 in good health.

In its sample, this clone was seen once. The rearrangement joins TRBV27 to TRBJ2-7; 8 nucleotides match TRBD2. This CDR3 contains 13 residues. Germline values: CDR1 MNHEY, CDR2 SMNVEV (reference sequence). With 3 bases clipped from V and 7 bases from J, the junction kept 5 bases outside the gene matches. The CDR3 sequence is CASSFGLAGEQYF. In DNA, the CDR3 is TGTGCCAGCAGTTTCGGACTAGCTGGAGAGCAGTACTTC.

The CDR3 DNA follows: TGTGCCAGCAGACAGGGGTACAATGAGCAGTTCTTC. It specifies CASRQGYNEQFF. V usage is TRBV6-5 and J usage is TRBJ2-1; 7 nucleotides match TRBD1. Trimming took 6 bases from V and 4 from J; bases not matched to a gene: 0. The germline V gene has CDR1 MNHEY and CDR2 SVGAGI. The CDR3 contains 12 residues.

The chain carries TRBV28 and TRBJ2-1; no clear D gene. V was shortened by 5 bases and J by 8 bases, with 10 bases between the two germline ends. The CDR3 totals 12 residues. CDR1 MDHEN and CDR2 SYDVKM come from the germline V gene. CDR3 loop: CASSPPLYEQFF. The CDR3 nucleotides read TGTGCCAGCAGTCCGCCGTTGTATGAGCAGTTCTTC.

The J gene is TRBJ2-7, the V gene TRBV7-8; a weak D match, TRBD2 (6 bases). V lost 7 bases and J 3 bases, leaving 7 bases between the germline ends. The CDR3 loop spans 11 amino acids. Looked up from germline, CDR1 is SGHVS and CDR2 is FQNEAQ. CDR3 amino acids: CASKGGYEQYF. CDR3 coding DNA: TGTGCCAGCAAGGGAGGCTACGAGCAGTACTTC.

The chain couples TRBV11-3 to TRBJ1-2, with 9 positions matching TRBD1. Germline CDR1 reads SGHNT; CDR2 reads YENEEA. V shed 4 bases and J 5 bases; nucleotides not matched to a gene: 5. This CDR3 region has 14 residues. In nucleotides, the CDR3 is TGTGCCAGCAGCTGCCGACAGGGGGAATATGGCTACACCTTC. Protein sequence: CASSCRQGEYGYTF.

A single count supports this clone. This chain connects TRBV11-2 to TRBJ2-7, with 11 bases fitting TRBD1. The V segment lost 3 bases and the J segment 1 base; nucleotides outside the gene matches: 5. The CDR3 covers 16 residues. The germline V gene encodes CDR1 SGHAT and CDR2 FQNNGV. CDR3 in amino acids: CASSFHGQGASYEQYF. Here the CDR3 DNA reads TGTGCCAGCAGCTTCCATGGACAGGGGGCGTCCTACGAGCAGTACTTC.

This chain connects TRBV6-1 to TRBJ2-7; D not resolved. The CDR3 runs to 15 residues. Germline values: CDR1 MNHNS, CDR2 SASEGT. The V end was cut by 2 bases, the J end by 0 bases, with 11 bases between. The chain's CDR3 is CASSEWQVPSYEQYF. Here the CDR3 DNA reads TGTGCCAGCAGTGAATGGCAGGTCCCCTCCTACGAGCAGTACTTC.

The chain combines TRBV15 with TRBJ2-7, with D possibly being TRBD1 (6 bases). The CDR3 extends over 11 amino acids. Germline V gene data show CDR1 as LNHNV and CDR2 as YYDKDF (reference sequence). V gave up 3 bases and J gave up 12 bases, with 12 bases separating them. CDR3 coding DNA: TGTGCCACCAGCAGCGAGGGACAACGGTACTTC. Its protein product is CATSSEGQRYF.

CDR3 amino acids: CASQIPGLASEQYF. DNA for the CDR3: TGTGCCAGCCAGATTCCGGGACTAGCGAGCGAGCAGTACTTC. The chain couples TRBV11-2 to TRBJ2-5; TRBD2 matches at 10 bases. The better agreement between TRBJ2-7 and the DNA end casts doubt on the J call. There are 14 residues in the CDR3. Germline assignment: CDR1 SGHAT and CDR2 FQNNGV.

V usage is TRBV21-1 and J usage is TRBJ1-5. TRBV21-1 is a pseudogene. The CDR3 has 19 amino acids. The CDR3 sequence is CASSKRVPDSIHSNQPQHF. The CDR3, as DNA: TGTGCCAGCAGCAAAAGGGTGCCAGACTCCATCCATAGCAATCAGCCCCAGCATTTT.

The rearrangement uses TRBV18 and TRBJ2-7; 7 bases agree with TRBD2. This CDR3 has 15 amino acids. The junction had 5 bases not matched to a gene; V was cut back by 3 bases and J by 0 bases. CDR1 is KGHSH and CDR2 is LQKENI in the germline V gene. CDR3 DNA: TGTGCCAGCTCACCCTTGAGGGAGGGCTCCTACGAGCAGTACTTC. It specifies CASSPLREGSYEQYF.

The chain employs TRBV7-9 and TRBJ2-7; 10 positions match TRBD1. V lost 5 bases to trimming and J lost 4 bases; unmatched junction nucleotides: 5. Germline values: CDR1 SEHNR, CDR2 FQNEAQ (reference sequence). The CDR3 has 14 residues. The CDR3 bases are TGTGCCAGCAGCCCCCGGGACAGGGGATACGAGCAGTACTTC. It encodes CASSPRDRGYEQYF.

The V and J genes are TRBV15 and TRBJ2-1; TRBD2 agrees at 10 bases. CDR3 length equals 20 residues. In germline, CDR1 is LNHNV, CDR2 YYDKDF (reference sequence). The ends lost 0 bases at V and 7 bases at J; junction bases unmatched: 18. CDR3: CATSRDILAGVVSRANEQFF. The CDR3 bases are TGTGCCACCAGCAGAGATATCCTAGCGGGAGTAGTTAGCAGGGCGAATGAGCAGTTCTTC. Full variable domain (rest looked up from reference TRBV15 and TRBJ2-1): DAMVIQNPRYQVTQFGKPVTLSCSQTLNHNVMYWYQQKSSQAPKLLFHYYDKDFNNEADTPDNFQSRRPNTSFCFLDIRSPGLGDTAMYLCATSRDILAGVVSRANEQFFGPGTRLTVL.

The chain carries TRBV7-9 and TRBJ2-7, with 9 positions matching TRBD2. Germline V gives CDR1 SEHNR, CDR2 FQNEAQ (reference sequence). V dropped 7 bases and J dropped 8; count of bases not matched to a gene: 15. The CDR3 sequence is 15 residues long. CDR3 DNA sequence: TGTGCCAGCACCACGGGGGCGGGAGGGCCGCTCAAGCAGTACTTC. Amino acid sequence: CASTTGAGGPLKQYF.

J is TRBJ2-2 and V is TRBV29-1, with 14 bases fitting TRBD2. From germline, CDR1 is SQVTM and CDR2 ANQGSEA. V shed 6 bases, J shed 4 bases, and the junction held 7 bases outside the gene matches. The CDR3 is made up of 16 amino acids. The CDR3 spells CSVQGTSGSGTGELFF. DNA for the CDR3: TGCAGCGTCCAAGGGACTAGCGGGAGTGGCACCGGGGAGCTGTTTTTT.

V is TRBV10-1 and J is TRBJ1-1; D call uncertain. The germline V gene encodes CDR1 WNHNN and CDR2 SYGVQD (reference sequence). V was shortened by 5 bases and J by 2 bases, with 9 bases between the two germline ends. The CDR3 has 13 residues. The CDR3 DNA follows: TGCGCCAGCAGTATCGGGGTAAACACTGAAGCTTTCTTT. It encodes CASSIGVNTEAFF.

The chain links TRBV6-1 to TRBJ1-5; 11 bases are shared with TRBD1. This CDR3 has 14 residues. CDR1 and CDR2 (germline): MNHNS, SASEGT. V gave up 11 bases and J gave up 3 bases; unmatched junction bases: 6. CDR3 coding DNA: TGTGCCCTACGGGGACAGGGGGACAATCAGCCCCAGCATTTT. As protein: CALRGQGDNQPQHF.

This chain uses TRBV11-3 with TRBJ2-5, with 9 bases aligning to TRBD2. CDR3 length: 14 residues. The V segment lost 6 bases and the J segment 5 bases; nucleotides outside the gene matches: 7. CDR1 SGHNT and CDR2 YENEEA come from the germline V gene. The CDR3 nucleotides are TGTGCCAGCAGGAGCGGGAGGTCGTCGGAGACCCAGTACTTC. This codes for CASRSGRSSETQYF. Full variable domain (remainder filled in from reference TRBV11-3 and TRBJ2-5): EAGVVQSPRYKIIEKKQPVAFWCNPISGHNTLYWYLQNLGQGPELLIRYENEEAVDDSQLPKDRFSAERLKGVDSTLKIQPAELGDSAVYLCASRSGRSSETQYFGPGTRLLVL.

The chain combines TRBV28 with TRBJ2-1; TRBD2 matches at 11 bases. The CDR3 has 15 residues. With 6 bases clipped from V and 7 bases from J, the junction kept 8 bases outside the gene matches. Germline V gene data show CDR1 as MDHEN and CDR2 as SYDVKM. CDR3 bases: TGTGCCAGCAGAGAACTAGCGGGAGAGTTTAATGAGCAGTTCTTC. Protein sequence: CASRELAGEFNEQFF.

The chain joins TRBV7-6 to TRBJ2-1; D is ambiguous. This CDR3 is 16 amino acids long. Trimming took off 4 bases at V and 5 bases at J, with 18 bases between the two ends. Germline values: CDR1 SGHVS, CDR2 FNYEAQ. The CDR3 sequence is CASSSERALANNEQFF. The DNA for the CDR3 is TGTGCCAGCAGCTCAGAACGGGCTTTAGCCAACAATGAGCAGTTCTTC.